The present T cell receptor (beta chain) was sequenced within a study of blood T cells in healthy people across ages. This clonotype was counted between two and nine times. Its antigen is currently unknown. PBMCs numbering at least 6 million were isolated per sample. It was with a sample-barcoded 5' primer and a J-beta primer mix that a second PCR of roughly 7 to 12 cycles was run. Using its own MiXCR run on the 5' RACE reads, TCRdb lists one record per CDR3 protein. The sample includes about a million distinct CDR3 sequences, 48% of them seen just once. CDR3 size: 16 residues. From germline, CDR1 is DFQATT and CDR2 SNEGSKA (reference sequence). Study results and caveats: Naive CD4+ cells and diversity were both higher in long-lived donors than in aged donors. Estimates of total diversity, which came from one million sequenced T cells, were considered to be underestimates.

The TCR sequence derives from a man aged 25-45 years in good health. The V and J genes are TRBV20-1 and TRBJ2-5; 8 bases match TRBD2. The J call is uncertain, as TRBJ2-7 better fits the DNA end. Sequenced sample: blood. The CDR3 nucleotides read TGCAGTGCCCTCGAAGGGGAGCGGGGGACCTCCTACGAGCAGTACTTC. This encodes CSALEGERGTSYEQYF.